Below, 5 T cell receptor beta chains from the same sample are listed, as sequenced in a study of OX40 agonist ivuxolimab in advanced cancers. Repertoires were generated with immunoSEQ multiplex PCR, while TCRdb's copy carries only in-frame clones and drops some. This table holds 45,000 to 55,000 clones, approximately 84% found once. Specimen: CD4+ or CD8+ T cells sorted from blood, collected in a trial of the OX40 agonist ivuxolimab. These receptors were taken from an adult with an advanced solid tumor such as melanoma, head and neck, liver or kidney cancer.

The CDR3 sequence: CASGLNEQFF. The CDR3 bases are TGTGCCAGCGGACTCAATGAGCAGTTCTTC. The gene calls are TRBV2 and TRBJ2-1, with a possible D match to TRBD2 (5 bases). V lost 8 bases, J lost 6 bases, and 5 bases lay in between. Germline CDR1 is SNHLY and CDR2 is FYNNEI. The CDR3 extends over 10 amino acids.

The J gene is TRBJ2-7, the V gene TRBV10-3, with D tentatively TRBD1 (5 bases). The CDR3 has 12 residues. Germline-derived CDR1 and CDR2 are ENHRY and SYGVKD. V lost 6 bases, J lost 6 bases, and 12 bases lay in between. CDR3 nucleotide sequence: TGTGCCATCAGCGACAGTCCGAGCGAGCAGTACTTC. Translating it yields CAISDSPSEQYF.

This chain joins TRBV7-8 and TRBJ2-5; 11 bases agree with TRBD1. The CDR3 is 15 residues long. V was pared by 3 bases and J by 1 base, with 1 base of the junction left unmatched. Looked up from germline, CDR1 is SGHVS and CDR2 is FQNEAQ. CDR3 region: CASSFGQGAQETQYF. Here the CDR3 DNA reads TGTGCCAGCAGCTTTGGACAGGGGGCCCAAGAGACCCAGTACTTC.

The chain employs TRBV6-5 and TRBJ1-1; 7 positions agree with TRBD1. Trimming took 10 bases from V and 3 from J; bases not matched to a gene: 11. The CDR3 covers 14 residues. The germline V gene has CDR1 MNHEY and CDR2 SVGAGI. CDR3 sequence reads: CATIRGGWDTEAFF. The CDR3 nucleotides read TGTGCCACGATCAGGGGGGGTTGGGACACTGAAGCTTTCTTT.

The genes are TRBV6-1 and TRBJ1-1, with 7 bases identical to TRBD1. This CDR3 region has 15 residues. Germline V gene sequence: CDR1 MNHNS, CDR2 SASEGT. V lost 6 bases, J lost 4 bases, and 11 bases stayed unmatched. CDR3 amino acids: CASSPNPNRGTEAFF. CDR3 coding DNA: TGTGCCAGCAGCCCTAACCCAAACAGGGGCACTGAAGCTTTCTTT.